This T cell receptor beta chain was captured in a study of blood T cell repertoires in COVID-19 (dated by TCRdb to the early 2020s). The study in broad terms: The collaborator samples originated in the United States, Italy and Spain and spanned the acute and convalescent phases of COVID-19. Samples came from the ongoing ImmuneRACE study (first 160 participants) plus 1,254 subjects from 6 global collaborators. The prospective study material was composed of cDNA or gDNA derived from T cells, B-cell-depleted T cells, or PBMCs. Deeply sampled blood TCRbeta repertoires from subjects exposed to, actively infected with, or recovered from COVID-19 were included in the dataset. Where HLA class I and class II types were available, the types were taken from metadata supplied by the sample provider, not from assay-based typing. A de-identified subject ID, COVID-19 status, age in years and sex were almost always included in the sample metadata. The repertoires were made available in a free public database intended to serve as a resource for research on the immune response to SARS-CoV-2. Results the study describes overall, beyond this receptor: The quantity of clinical and demographic metadata differed by source and by participant and was supplied without curation.

The immunoSEQ Assay, a bias-controlled multiplex PCR, was used to amplify TCRbeta CDR3 regions from genomic DNA. The source study handled its data this way. The number of nucleated cells in each sample was estimated by amplification of reference gene primers within the assay. To quantify the absolute abundance of each unique TCRbeta CDR3 rearrangement, sequence reads were collapsed and filtered. For each sample, productive Simpson clonality was calculated by taking the square root of Simpson's diversity index across productive rearrangements. Imported from immuneACCESS, the table was reduced by TCRdb to in-frame sequences with V and J called. These copies leave out some clones; in studies compared against another copy, an unresolved V gene accounts for under half, and the cause of the remainder is not known. V, J and clone size are taken as reported in that table, and D and trimming were inferred from the DNA itself. In all, the sample holds 75,000 to 90,000 clones, and 75% to 90% of those were seen once. Under 5.5% of the sample lies in the top ten.

Reading the germline V gene gives CDR1 MGHRA and CDR2 YSYEKL. Trimming at the junction amounts to 4 bases on V and 6 bases on J, and the germline ends lie 10 bases apart. The CDR3 measures 13 amino acids from cysteine to phenylalanine. Of all the DNA, just the CDR3 is kept, 39 bases in frame from base 1. The collaborating institutions used their own protocols to collect whole blood in K2EDTA tubes. For TCRbeta analysis, collaborator samples were shipped as frozen whole blood, as isolated PBMCs, or as DNA extracted from either sample type. This clone was detected only once. Its target antigen remains unknown. The record has no base qualities; no much larger clone is one base away.

The sequence came from a woman aged 70-85 years with acute or convalescent COVID-19. The specimen sequenced was peripheral blood. This chain joins TRBV4-1 to TRBJ1-5, with the D gene uncertain. The CDR3 protein is CASSPVEGQPQHF. The sequenced DNA is TGCGCCAGCAGCCCGGTGGAGGGTCAGCCCCAGCATTTT.